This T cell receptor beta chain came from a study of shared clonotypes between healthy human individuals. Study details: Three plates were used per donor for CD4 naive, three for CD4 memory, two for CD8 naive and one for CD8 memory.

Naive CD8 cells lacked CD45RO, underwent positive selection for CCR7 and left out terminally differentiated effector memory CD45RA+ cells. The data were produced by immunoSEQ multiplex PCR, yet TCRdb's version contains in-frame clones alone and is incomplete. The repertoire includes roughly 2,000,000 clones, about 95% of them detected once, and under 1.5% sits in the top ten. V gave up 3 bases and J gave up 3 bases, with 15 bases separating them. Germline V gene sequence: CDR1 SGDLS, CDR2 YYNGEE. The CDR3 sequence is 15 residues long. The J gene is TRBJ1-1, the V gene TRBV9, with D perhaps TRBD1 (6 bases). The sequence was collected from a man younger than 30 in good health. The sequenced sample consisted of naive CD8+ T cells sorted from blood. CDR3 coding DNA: TGTGCCAGCAGCGGCCGCGAGGGGGTAGACACTGAAGCTTTCTTT. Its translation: CASSGREGVDTEAFF. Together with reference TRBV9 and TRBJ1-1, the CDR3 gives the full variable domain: DSGVTQTPKHLITATGQRVTLRCSPRSGDLSVYWYQQSLDQGLQFLIQYYNGEERAKGNILERFSAQQFPDLHSELNLSSLELGDSALYFCASSGREGVDTEAFFGQGTRLTVV.